The 2 T cell receptor gamma chains below come from one sample, sequenced in a study of gamma-delta chains in newborns, infants, children. TCRdb called clones anew from the reads with CATT. The sample includes about 900 gamma-chain clones, under 70% seen only once; the top ten take under 30%. Input material: blood. The receptors stem from a child who was a newborn, infant or young child, either healthy, febrile or measles-vaccinated (not recorded which).

The gene calls are TRGV2 and TRGJ1 or TRGJ2. No J segment appears in TCRdb, so it was assigned here by matching the sequence to germline. Losses at the gene ends were 3 bases for V and 5 bases for J; bases not matched to a gene: 4. Germline V CDR1 and CDR2: EGSNGY, YDSYNSKV. The CDR3 loop spans 12 amino acids. CDR3 coding DNA: TGTGCCACCTGGGACTCTGATTATAAGAAACTCTTT. Its translation: CATWDSDYKKLF.

About this clone itself: The same CDR3 is also encoded by other DNA sequences in this sample. V is TRGV9 and J is TRGJP. The J gene, missing from TCRdb, was assigned here through DNA to germline matching. Germline CDR1 and CDR2: GITISATS and ISYDGTV (reference sequence). This CDR3 region has 16 residues. The ends lost 2 bases at V and 4 bases at J; junction bases unmatched: 2. CDR3 sequence (DNA): TGTGCCTTGTGGGAGGAACAAGAGTTGGGCAAAAAAATCAAGGTATTT. Its protein is CALWEEQELGKKIKVF.